Each of the 31 T cell receptor beta chains below was sequenced from the same sample in a study of T cell repertoires in cytomegalovirus infection. MiXCR, applied by TCRdb to the reads, yields one record per CDR3 protein. The profile shows approximately 180,000 distinct CDR3 sequences, roughly 9% of them singletons. Sequenced: PBMCs. The origin of the receptors is a human donor in good health (CMV status not recorded). Some clones in this sample may be carry-over from other donors' samples.

This clonotype was picked up many times. The chain carries TRBV6-1 and TRBJ2-7; TRBD2 agrees at 8 bases. V lost 7 bases and J lost 4; bases outside the gene matches: 9. The germline gives CDR1 MNHNS, CDR2 SASEGT. This CDR3 has 14 residues. The CDR3 reads CASMAGAGGYEQYF. The DNA of the CDR3 is TGTGCCAGCATGGCGGGGGCGGGGGGATACGAGCAGTACTTC.

In its sample, this clonotype was seen once. Being one base from a much bigger clone, this may be a read error. CDR3 in amino acids: CTSSPSGTYNEQFF. The DNA of the CDR3 is TGTACCAGCAGCCCTTCTGGCACCTACAATGAGCAGTTCTTC. The gene calls are TRBV11-2 and TRBJ2-1; D is uncertain. The CDR3 is 14 amino acids. Germline V gives CDR1 SGHAT, CDR2 FQNNGV.

This clonotype was observed at least ten times. CDR3 in amino acids: CASSQDPQNSYEQYF. CDR3 bases: TGCGCCAGCAGCCAAGATCCACAGAACTCCTACGAGCAGTACTTC. The gene calls are TRBV4-3 and TRBJ2-7, with D unresolved. CDR1 and CDR2 (germline): LGHNA, YSLEER. The CDR3 consists of 15 residues. V lost 0 bases to trimming and J lost 0 bases, with 9 bases between them.

This clonotype was seen ten or more times. This rearrangement joins TRBV7-2 to TRBJ2-1, with no clear D. Germline CDR1 SGHTA, CDR2 FQGNSA. There are 11 residues in the CDR3. V dropped 2 bases and J dropped 6 bases, with 2 bases sitting between them. The CDR3 loop is CASSLFNEQFF. The CDR3, as DNA: TGTGCCAGCAGCTTATTCAATGAGCAGTTCTTC.

In its sample, this clonotype was seen a few times. The rearrangement links TRBV11-3 to TRBJ1-6; D gene ambiguous. Trimming removed 0 bases from V and 7 bases from J, with 10 bases in between. Germline CDR1 reads SGHNT; CDR2 reads YENEEA. The CDR3 totals 15 residues. The CDR3 DNA reads as TGTGCCAGCAGCTTAGACAGAAGAGGCAATTCACCCCTCCACTTT. Encoded protein: CASSLDRRGNSPLHF. Full variable domain (missing parts from reference TRBV11-3 and TRBJ1-6): EAGVVQSPRYKIIEKKQPVAFWCNPISGHNTLYWYLQNLGQGPELLIRYENEEAVDDSQLPKDRFSAERLKGVDSTLKIQPAELGDSAVYLCASSLDRRGNSPLHFGNGTRLTVT.

As for this clonotype: A single base separates this from a much larger clone, so it may be a read error. The chain couples TRBV7-3 to TRBJ2-7; 9 bases are shared with TRBD2. Germline V gene lookup returns CDR1 SGHTA and CDR2 FQGTGA. The V and J ends lost 1 base and 6 bases, in that order; junction bases with no gene match: 7. The CDR3 loop spans 15 amino acids. The CDR3 DNA reads TGTGCCAGCAGCTTAATGGTAGCGGGAGCGAGCGAGCAGTACTTC. Residues: CASSLMVAGASEQYF.

This clonotype was detected a few times. J is TRBJ2-7 and V is TRBV12-3 or TRBV12-4, with 7 bases aligning to TRBD1. CDR3 length equals 13 residues. Germline trimming cut 5 bases from V and 6 bases from J; bases unmatched to any gene: 7. The CDR3 protein is CASSRDRAGEQYF. CDR3 DNA sequence: TGTGCCAGCAGTCGCGACAGGGCGGGCGAGCAGTACTTC.

This clonotype was detected ten times or more. The rearrangement uses TRBV7-2 and TRBJ2-5; maybe TRBD2 (5 bases). Trimming took off 1 base at V and 6 bases at J, with 12 bases between the two ends. The CDR3 sequence is 14 residues long. Looked up from germline, CDR1 is SGHTA and CDR2 is FQGNSA. The CDR3 sequence: CASSLGGFVKTQYF. CDR3 nucleotide sequence: TGTGCCAGCAGCTTAGGAGGGTTTGTAAAGACCCAGTACTTC. The entire variable domain, with the rest obtained from reference TRBV7-2 and TRBJ2-5, is as follows: GAGVSQSPSNKVTEKGKDVELRCDPISGHTALYWYRQSLGQGLEFLIYFQGNSAPDKSGLPSDRFSAERTGGSVSTLTIQRTQQEDSAVYLCASSLGGFVKTQYFGPGTRLLVL.

This clonotype was counted at least ten times. This chain connects TRBV7-2 to TRBJ1-5; D gene unclear. Germline V CDR1 and CDR2: SGHTA, FQGNSA. The CDR3 runs to 15 residues. The germline V and J ends were trimmed by 5 bases and 3 bases, with 14 bases remaining between them. The CDR3 sequence: CASSTRAGPNQPQHF. The DNA of the CDR3 is TGTGCCAGCAGCACCCGGGCGGGCCCCAATCAGCCCCAGCATTTT. Together with reference TRBV7-2 and TRBJ1-5, the CDR3 gives the full variable domain: GAGVSQSPSNKVTEKGKDVELRCDPISGHTALYWYRQSLGQGLEFLIYFQGNSAPDKSGLPSDRFSAERTGGSVSTLTIQRTQQEDSAVYLCASSTRAGPNQPQHFGDGTRLSIL.

This clonotype was seen ten or more times. The gene calls are TRBV20-1 and TRBJ1-1; perhaps TRBD1 as D (6 bases). The CDR3 is 13 amino acids. Deletions cut 5 bases from V and 0 bases from J, with 10 bases between. Per the germline V gene, CDR1 is DFQATT and CDR2 is SNEGSKA (reference sequence). In DNA form, the CDR3 reads TGCAGTGCTCCCCGGACAGTGAACACTGAAGCTTTCTTT. Its protein product is CSAPRTVNTEAFF.

This clonotype was observed many times. The V call is TRBV10-3, the J call TRBJ1-5, with D hard to call. Germline V gene data show CDR1 as ENHRY and CDR2 as SYGVKD. The CDR3 sequence is 15 residues long. V gave up 4 bases and J gave up 0 bases, with 10 bases separating them. This chain's CDR3 is CAISASGNSNQPQHF. DNA of the CDR3: TGTGCCATCAGTGCATCAGGAAATAGCAATCAGCCCCAGCATTTT.

This clonotype has a count of ten or more. This rearrangement joins TRBV12-3 or TRBV12-4 to TRBJ2-1; D is ambiguous. The CDR3 extends over 14 amino acids. V lost 4 bases and J lost 7, with 14 bases in between. This CDR3 reads CASSSWVLPNEQFF. The CDR3 coding sequence is TGTGCCAGCAGTTCTTGGGTCCTACCAAATGAGCAGTTCTTC.

This clonotype showed up many times. The gene calls are TRBV12-3 or TRBV12-4 and TRBJ2-6, with no clear D. CDR3 length equals 13 residues. V shed 11 bases and J shed 0 bases, with 8 bases lying between them. CDR3 bases: TGTGCCGGCCGCTCCTCTGGGGCCAACGTCCTGACTTTC. Its protein is CAGRSSGANVLTF.

There are many counts of this clonotype. V is TRBV12-3 or TRBV12-4 and J is TRBJ1-2; no reliable D call. There are 12 residues in the CDR3. V was clipped by 5 bases and J by 6 bases, with 10 bases between them. The CDR3 sequence: CASSMEGDGYTF. The CDR3 DNA reads as TGTGCCAGCAGTATGGAAGGCGATGGCTACACCTTC.

This clonotype has only a few counts. The V and J genes are TRBV7-2 and TRBJ2-4; 10 nucleotides align to TRBD1. J gave up 6 bases and V 5 bases, and 4 bases lay outside the gene matches. Germline V lookup: CDR1 SGHTA, CDR2 FQGNSA. The CDR3 is 14 residues long. Here the CDR3 DNA reads TGTGCCAGCAGCCCCGACAGGGGGCTAAACATTCAGTACTTC. Protein product: CASSPDRGLNIQYF.

In its sample, this clonotype was seen many times. The chain couples TRBV7-2 to TRBJ2-1; TRBD2 aligns across 9 bases. Looked up from germline, CDR1 is SGHTA and CDR2 is FQGNSA. The V gene end was trimmed by 2 bases and the J gene end by 9 bases; junction bases not matched to a gene: 8. There are 15 residues in the CDR3. The CDR3 sequence: CASSLLAGGPAEQFF. The CDR3, as DNA: TGTGCCAGCAGCTTACTGGCGGGAGGGCCGGCTGAGCAGTTCTTC.

This clonotype was counted ten times or more. The chain is built from TRBV28 and TRBJ1-1, with 8 positions matching TRBD1. With 4 bases clipped from V and 7 bases from J, the junction kept 11 bases outside the gene matches. Germline V lookup: CDR1 MDHEN, CDR2 SYDVKM. This CDR3 spans 15 amino acids. The CDR3 protein is CASSSIGQGSYEAFF. The CDR3 DNA follows: TGTGCCAGCAGTTCAATAGGACAGGGATCCTATGAAGCTTTCTTT.

This clonotype has more than one count but fewer than ten. This sequence joins TRBV20-1 and TRBJ2-5, with TRBD1 matching 10 bases. Germline V gene sequence: CDR1 DFQATT, CDR2 SNEGSKA (reference sequence). V dropped 4 bases and J dropped 1; count of bases not matched to a gene: 15. The CDR3 contains 18 residues. The CDR3, as DNA: TGCAGTGCTAAGCGGACCCGGGACAGGGGACCCTCCCAAGAGACCCAGTACTTC. This sequence encodes CSAKRTRDRGPSQETQYF.

This clonotype was found a few times. This chain joins TRBV20-1 and TRBJ2-3, with D unclear. This CDR3 is 13 amino acids long. Germline loops: CDR1 DFQATT, CDR2 SNEGSKA (reference sequence). V was clipped by 8 bases and J by 1 base, with 13 bases between them. The CDR3 loop reads CSPLNPGTDTQYF. The CDR3 DNA sequence: TGCAGTCCACTTAACCCGGGCACAGATACGCAGTATTTT.

V usage is TRBV28 and J usage is TRBJ1-5, with 7 bases that match TRBD1. With 4 bases clipped from V and 3 bases from J, the junction kept 12 bases outside the gene matches. Looked up from germline, CDR1 is MDHEN and CDR2 is SYDVKM. CDR3 length: 17 amino acids. DNA of the CDR3: TGTGCCAGCAGTTCTAACAGGGGTAGGCCTTTCAATCAGCCCCAGCATTTT. Amino acid sequence: CASSSNRGRPFNQPQHF.

This clonotype was seen at least ten times. The rearrangement joins TRBV28 to TRBJ1-4, with 9 bases lining up with TRBD1. V shed 5 bases, J shed 11 bases, and the junction held 9 bases outside the gene matches. The CDR3 is 14 residues long. In germline, CDR1 is MDHEN, CDR2 SYDVKM. CDR3 coding DNA: TGTGCCAGCAGTCGGACAGGGGAGGTGTGGAAACTGTTTTTT. Its protein is CASSRTGEVWKLFF.

This clonotype was detected many times. The chain joins TRBV24-1 to TRBJ2-5; D unresolved. The CDR3 sequence is 14 residues long. Germline V gene data show CDR1 as KGHDR and CDR2 as SFDVKD. The V and J ends lost 6 bases and 2 bases respectively, with 12 bases between them. This CDR3 is CATSFGHLQETQYF. The CDR3 coding sequence is TGTGCCACCAGTTTTGGCCACCTACAAGAGACCCAGTACTTC.

Ten or more counts support this clonotype. The V call is TRBV7-2, the J call TRBJ2-7; D is possibly TRBD2 (6 bases). CDR1 and CDR2 from the germline V gene are SGHTA and FQGNSA. CDR3 size: 13 residues. V lost 3 bases and J lost 3, with 9 bases in between. CDR3 sequence reads: CASSFGGVYEQYF. The CDR3 coding sequence is TGTGCCAGCAGCTTCGGCGGGGTCTACGAGCAGTACTTC.

This clonotype was seen at least ten times. The J gene is TRBJ2-5, the V gene TRBV7-2; 10 bases are a match to TRBD2. The CDR3 runs 15 residues. Looked up from germline, CDR1 is SGHTA and CDR2 is FQGNSA. The ends lost 6 bases at V and 2 bases at J; junction bases unmatched: 6. This chain's CDR3 is CASSRNSGGQETQYF. CDR3 nucleotides: TGTGCCAGCAGTCGCAATAGCGGGGGGCAAGAGACCCAGTACTTC.

This clonotype was observed a handful of times. The chain links TRBV20-1 to TRBJ2-5; tentatively, D is TRBD2 (6 bases). V lost 5 bases, J lost 2 bases, and 9 bases lay in between. The CDR3 sequence is 12 residues long. Germline V gives CDR1 DFQATT, CDR2 SNEGSKA (reference sequence). Here the CDR3 reads CSARLVQETQYF. The CDR3 nucleotides are TGCAGTGCTCGACTAGTTCAAGAGACCCAGTACTTC.

In the case of this clonotype: A much bigger clone sits one base away, suggesting this may be a read error. The chain employs TRBV28 and TRBJ1-2; D gene unclear. This CDR3 has 14 amino acids. Germline V lookup: CDR1 MDHEN, CDR2 SYDVKM. V lost 11 bases and J lost 1, with 17 bases in between. CDR3 in DNA: TGTGCCGGCACCTCCCCGGTTATTAACTATGGCTACACCTTC. As protein: CAGTSPVINYGYTF.

This clonotype has at least ten counts. The chain carries TRBV7-2 and TRBJ1-3; 9 nucleotides line up with TRBD1. V dropped 2 bases and J dropped 2; count of bases not matched to a gene: 10. CDR3 size: 18 residues. The germline CDR1 and CDR2 sequences are SGHTA and FQGNSA. The DNA for the CDR3 is TGTGCCAGCAGCTTAACCGGGACAGGGTTCCCTCCTGGAAACACCATATATTTT. It encodes CASSLTGTGFPPGNTIYF.

As to this clonotype: It may be a read error: a sequence one base away is much more abundant. The rearrangement links TRBV28 to TRBJ2-7; TRBD1 or TRBD2 may be the D gene (5 bases each). The germline V and J ends were trimmed by 6 bases and 2 bases, with 29 bases remaining between them. Germline V lookup: CDR1 MDHEN, CDR2 SYDVKM. The CDR3 runs 19 residues. CDR3 in DNA: TGTGCCAGCAGCCCTAAATTGAGGGGCGTCACATTCGCCCCCTACGAGCAGTACTTC. It translates to CASSPKLRGVTFAPYEQYF.

Comments on this clonotype: This could be a read error, since a much larger clone is one nucleotide away. The chain combines TRBV4-1 with TRBJ2-1, with a tentative D call TRBD2 (6 bases). The V gene's germline CDR1 is MGHRA and CDR2 YSYEKL. The CDR3 loop spans 17 amino acids. The CDR3 nucleotides read TGTGCCAGCAGCCAATTGTGGCGGGGCCCCCTCTACAATGAGCAGTCCTTC. It specifies CASSQLWRGPLYNEQSF.

The sample holds many counts of this clonotype. This chain connects TRBV5-1 to TRBJ2-7, with D perhaps TRBD2 (6 bases). Trimming stripped 4 bases from V and 0 bases from J, with 17 bases between. This CDR3 spans 16 amino acids. Germline CDR1 reads SGHRS; CDR2 reads YFSETQ. CDR3 nucleotides: TGCGCCAGCAGCGCCCGGGGACTTCCCACCTCCTACGAGCAGTACTTC. Its translation: CASSARGLPTSYEQYF.

There are a few counts of this clonotype. The V gene is TRBV4-1, the J gene TRBJ2-3; D could derive from TRBD1 or TRBD2 (5 bases each). The V gene's germline CDR1 is MGHRA and CDR2 YSYEKL. The CDR3 is 18 amino acids. The V end lost 4 bases, the J end lost 4 bases, and 24 bases lay between the germline ends. CDR3 residues: CASSPRSRGPLAADTQYF. In nucleotides, the CDR3 is TGCGCCAGCAGCCCCCGGAGCCGGGGCCCGCTCGCCGCAGATACGCAGTATTTT.